This TCR beta chain was found in a study of blood T cell repertoires in COVID-19. Produced via immunoSEQ multiplex PCR; TCRdb's table is partial and in-frame only. The repertoire holds fewer than 300,000 clones, with 90% as singletons. Sequenced: PBMCs or T cells enriched from blood (not recorded which). This clonotype was sampled from a young woman who had recovered from COVID-19.

CDR3 nucleotide sequence: TGTGCCAGCAGCCAAGTCCCGGTTTCCGAGCAGTACTTC. Encoded protein: CASSQVPVSEQYF. This chain uses TRBV14 with TRBJ2-7; the D is unclear. This CDR3 region has 13 residues. Trimming took off 1 base at V and 6 bases at J, with 10 bases between the two ends. Germline V gives CDR1 SGHDN, CDR2 FVKESK.